A single T cell receptor (beta chain) is shown here with its context. UMI-labeled TRB cDNA libraries were prepared by 5' RACE. For each CDR3 protein, TCRdb gives one entry from its re-call of the 5' RACE reads, without DNA. The sample table includes approximately 88,000 distinct CDR3 sequences. The CDR3 is 17 residues long. Germline V gene data show CDR1 as LGHNA and CDR2 as YSLEER. The data belong to a study of CXCR3-negative and CXCR3-positive naive CD8 T cells. Sequencing used naive CXCR3- CD8+ T cells from blood. The subset is: CD45RO-CCR7+CD27+CD95- naive CD8+ T cells lacking CXCR3 (TNR3-). V is TRBV4-3 and J is TRBJ1-2; the D gene TCRdb calls, TRBD1, cannot be checked with no DNA. The source is a human donor in good health. Some clones in this sample may be carry-over from other donors' samples. The CDR3 protein is CASSQDGSGHKPHGYTF.